These 22 T cell receptor beta chains share one sample of origin, sequenced in a study of identical twins. Each CDR3 protein is one row after TCRdb ran MiXCR on the 5' RACE reads. Of 200,000 to 250,000 distinct CDR3 sequences listed, about 12% are singletons. The sample also formed part of further work on yellow fever vaccine responses in identical twins.

Sequenced: memory (CD45RO+) T cells sorted from blood. The receptors shown here come from a woman younger than 35 in good health.

This clonotype was seen more than once but under ten times. The V call is TRBV7-9, the J call TRBJ2-4; unclear D gene. Per the germline V gene, CDR1 is SEHNR and CDR2 is FQNEAQ (reference sequence). This CDR3 is 15 amino acids long. Trimming removed 4 bases from V and 7 bases from J, with 17 bases in between. The CDR3 bases are TGTGCCAGCAGCTGGGCGCTTTCGGCTTGGAACATTCAGTACTTC. Encoded protein: CASSWALSAWNIQYF.

This clonotype turned up a few times. The rearrangement uses TRBV12-3 or TRBV12-4 and TRBJ2-7, with D uncertain. Trimming pared 5 bases from V and 2 bases from J, leaving 7 bases between. The CDR3 covers 12 residues. The CDR3 nucleotides read TGTGCCAGCAGTCAAAACGCCTACGAGCAGTACTTC. Protein product: CASSQNAYEQYF.

This clonotype was seen more than once but under ten times. CDR3 coding DNA: TGTGCCAGCAGCTGGAAGGGGGCGCGGGGCTACACCTTC. Encoded protein: CASSWKGARGYTF. The J gene is TRBJ1-2, the V gene TRBV7-2; 7 positions match TRBD1. This CDR3 contains 13 residues. V shed 4 bases and J 8 bases; nucleotides not matched to a gene: 7. The V gene's germline CDR1 is SGHTA and CDR2 FQGNSA.

This clonotype was detected ten times or more. This chain connects TRBV6-5 to TRBJ2-2; D gene unclear. Trimming removed 0 bases from V and 2 bases from J, with 4 bases in between. The CDR3 runs 14 residues. Germline V gene data show CDR1 as MNHEY and CDR2 as SVGAGI. The CDR3 nucleotides read TGTGCCAGCAGTTACTCAGGCAACACCGGGGAGCTGTTTTTT. This codes for CASSYSGNTGELFF.

The rearrangement uses TRBV18 and TRBJ2-7; TRBD1 matches at 9 bases. The CDR3 is 15 residues long. Unmatched junction bases numbered 8, after V lost 5 bases and J lost 3 bases. CDR1 and CDR2 from the germline V gene are KGHSH and LQKENI. This chain's CDR3 is CASSAEDRGLYEQYF. The CDR3 nucleotides read TGTGCCAGCTCAGCAGAGGACAGGGGTCTCTACGAGCAGTACTTC.

The chain links TRBV20-1 to TRBJ1-6, with TRBD1 identical over 10 bases. CDR3 length: 14 residues. Trimming at V came to 3 bases and at J to 10 bases, leaving 6 bases not matched to a gene. Germline V gives CDR1 DFQATT, CDR2 SNEGSKA (reference sequence). The CDR3 sequence is CSARADRGESPLHF. The CDR3 nucleotides are TGCAGTGCTAGGGCGGACAGGGGGGAGTCACCCCTCCACTTT.

This clonotype came up a few times. The chain recombines TRBV4-3 with TRBJ1-4; 11 nucleotides match TRBD1. Looked up from germline, CDR1 is LGHNA and CDR2 is YSLEER. J gave up 7 bases and V 0 bases, and 1 base lay outside the gene matches. This CDR3 comprises 15 residues. CDR3 DNA: TGCGCCAGCAGCCAAGATGGGACAGGGGGTGAAAAACTGTTTTTT. Translation gives CASSQDGTGGEKLFF.

A few counts support this clonotype. The chain carries TRBV28 and TRBJ1-5; D uncertain. The V and J ends lost 3 bases and 0 bases respectively, with 9 bases between them. Germline CDR1 MDHEN, CDR2 SYDVKM. The CDR3 consists of 15 residues. The chain's CDR3 is CASSFFGISNQPQHF. CDR3 coding DNA: TGTGCCAGCAGTTTCTTCGGGATTAGCAATCAGCCCCAGCATTTT.

The chain is built from TRBV27 and TRBJ2-2, with D maybe TRBD1 (6 bases). V lost 5 bases to trimming and J lost 5 bases, with 15 bases between them. This CDR3 is 15 amino acids long. CDR1 MNHEY and CDR2 SMNVEV come from the germline V gene (reference sequence). The CDR3 DNA is TGTGCCAGCAGTATACAGGGTCCCTTAACCGGGGAGCTGTTTTTT. It codes for CASSIQGPLTGELFF.

V gene TRBV12-3 or TRBV12-4 combines with J gene TRBJ2-3, with unresolved D. Trimming took 6 bases from V and 2 from J, leaving 9 bases between them. This CDR3 is built from 13 residues. The chain's CDR3 is CASSSTATDTQYF. CDR3 nucleotide sequence: TGTGCCAGCAGCTCGACTGCCACAGATACGCAGTATTTT.

This clonotype was detected a few times. The chain combines TRBV28 with TRBJ2-7, with D possibly matching TRBD2 (5 bases). The length of the CDR3 is 13 residues. Germline loops: CDR1 MDHEN, CDR2 SYDVKM. Deletions cut 6 bases from V and 7 bases from J, with 16 bases between. CDR3 DNA sequence: TGTGCCAGCAGACCTGACCCGACGGGGGAGCAGTACTTC. It encodes CASRPDPTGEQYF.

The table lists this clonotype with a few counts. The J gene is TRBJ2-5, the V gene TRBV5-1, with a tentative D call TRBD2 (7 bases). V was clipped by 4 bases and J by 1 base, with 17 bases between them. The germline V gene encodes CDR1 SGHRS and CDR2 YFSETQ. This CDR3 is built from 16 residues. The CDR3 region has the DNA TGCGCCAGCAGCCTCGGTGGGGGGGCGACCCAAGAGACCCAGTACTTC. Translation: CASSLGGGATQETQYF.

This clonotype was picked up a small number of times. The chain recombines TRBV10-3 with TRBJ2-1, with D unresolved. V lost 2 bases to trimming and J lost 2 bases, with 13 bases between them. Per the germline V gene, CDR1 is ENHRY and CDR2 is SYGVKD. There are 16 residues in the CDR3. CDR3 amino acids: CAISERPNEPYNEQFF. In nucleotides, the CDR3 is TGTGCCATCAGTGAGCGACCTAATGAACCCTACAATGAGCAGTTCTTC.

The gene calls are TRBV7-2 and TRBJ2-3; D gene ambiguous. This CDR3 is built from 14 residues. V lost 1 base, J lost 11 bases, and 16 bases lay in between. The germline CDR1 and CDR2 sequences are SGHTA and FQGNSA. The CDR3 here is CASSLDVGSVKQYF. DNA of the CDR3: TGTGCCAGCAGCTTAGATGTAGGAAGTGTTAAGCAGTATTTT.

This clonotype was seen more than once but under ten times. This sequence joins TRBV10-3 and TRBJ2-3, with 10 nucleotides matching TRBD1. Germline V gives CDR1 ENHRY, CDR2 SYGVKD. This CDR3 contains 15 residues. The junction had 10 bases not matched to a gene; V was cut back by 7 bases and J by 6 bases. The CDR3 sequence is CAINDRQGASDTQYF. The CDR3 bases are TGTGCCATCAATGACCGACAGGGGGCTAGCGATACGCAGTATTTT.

To note about this clonotype: At one end, the junction sequence differs from germline, possibly due to a read error. The chain joins TRBV7-9 to TRBJ2-4; D ambiguous. The CDR3 covers 15 residues. Germline V lookup: CDR1 SEHNR, CDR2 FQNEAQ (reference sequence). The CDR3 DNA reads as TGTGCCAGCAGCTTTGGAACTATAGCCAATAACATTCAGTACTTC. Its protein is CASSFGTIANNIQYF.

V usage is TRBV4-3 and J usage is TRBJ1-1; TRBD1 is a possible D gene (5 bases). This CDR3 contains 14 residues. Germline V gene data show CDR1 as LGHNA and CDR2 as YSLEER. V gave up 0 bases and J gave up 5 bases, with 10 bases separating them. The DNA for the CDR3 is TGCGCCAGCAGCCAAGAACGGGGGGGAACTGAAGCTTTCTTT. It is translated as CASSQERGGTEAFF.

This clonotype occurred many times. CDR3 amino acids: CSLNVQGFTDTQYF. CDR3 DNA: TGCAGCCTTAACGTACAGGGTTTCACAGATACGCAGTATTTT. The chain is built from TRBV29-1 and TRBJ2-3; weak D call: TRBD1 (6 bases). Trimming removed 8 bases at V and 2 bases at J, with 17 bases between. CDR1 SQVTM and CDR2 ANQGSEA come from the germline V gene. The CDR3 extends over 14 amino acids.

This clonotype was observed a handful of times. The rearrangement links TRBV6-2 or TRBV6-3 to TRBJ1-1, with D hard to call. Trimming took 0 bases from V and 1 from J, leaving 12 bases between them. Germline loops: CDR1 MNHEY, CDR2 SVGEGT. This CDR3 contains 16 residues. CDR3 loop: CASSYSTEGQNTEAFF. The CDR3 bases are TGTGCCAGCAGTTACTCCACCGAGGGTCAGAACACTGAAGCTTTCTTT.

This clonotype was detected many times. This rearrangement joins TRBV6-2 or TRBV6-3 to TRBJ2-7; 9 nucleotides match TRBD2. Germline trimming cut 0 bases from V and 1 base from J; bases unmatched to any gene: 7. This CDR3 comprises 17 residues. From germline, CDR1 is MNHEY and CDR2 SVGEGT. CDR3 sequence: CASSYSRLAGRSYEQYF. The DNA for the CDR3 is TGTGCCAGCAGTTACTCGAGGCTAGCGGGGCGTTCCTACGAGCAGTACTTC.

This clonotype showed up many times. The chain employs TRBV10-2 and TRBJ2-1, with 10 bases identical to TRBD2. Germline CDR1 is WSHSY and CDR2 is SAAADI. V gave up 5 bases and J gave up 9 bases; unmatched junction bases: 4. The CDR3 spans 13 residues. The CDR3 region is CASSSAGGGEQFF. CDR3 coding DNA: TGCGCCAGCAGTTCAGCGGGAGGGGGTGAGCAGTTCTTC.

The rearrangement joins TRBV30 to TRBJ2-7; D unresolved. Germline CDR1 is GTSNPN and CDR2 is SVGIG (reference sequence). The CDR3 runs 13 residues. V lost 0 bases, J lost 2 bases, and 8 bases lay in between. The DNA of the CDR3 is TGTGCCTGGAGTGTTGGGAACACCTACGAGCAGTACTTC. As protein: CAWSVGNTYEQYF.